Listed below are T cell receptor beta chains from one sample, sequenced in a study of radiotherapy plus CTLA-4 blockade in lung cancer. The method was immunoSEQ multiplex PCR; TCRdb's version includes in-frame clones alone and lacks a portion of them. The sample holds more than 95,000 clones, 60% to 75% seen once. Source: peripheral blood, taken from a patient treated with radiotherapy plus ipilimumab. These receptor sequences come from a human donor with non-small cell lung cancer who had a partial response to radiotherapy plus ipilimumab. Some clones in this sample may be carry-over from other donors' samples. Each CDR3 is given with its conserved first and last residue. The order of the fields is CDR3 DNA, CDR3 protein, J gene, V gene, D gene, clone size. D genes are given only for firm matches. For some rows the clone size is stated as once, few or many, or as a class when expanded; others skip it.

CDR3 DNA: TGTGCCAGCAGTGCGACAGGGGTCTTCAATCAGCCCCAGCATTTT
CDR3 protein: CASSATGVFNQPQHF
J gene: TRBJ1-5
V gene: TRBV6-1
D gene: TRBD1
clone size: -

CDR3 DNA: TGCGCCAGCAGCCAAACGACAGGGCGGACTGAAGCTTTCTTT
CDR3 protein: CASSQTTGRTEAFF
J gene: TRBJ1-1
V gene: TRBV4-3
D gene: TRBD1
clone size: -

CDR3 DNA: TGCGCCAGCAGCTTTCCAGGGTCCCGGGAGACCCAGTACTTC
CDR3 protein: CASSFPGSRETQYF
J gene: TRBJ2-5
V gene: TRBV5-1
D gene: -
clone size: -

CDR3 DNA: TGTGCCAGCCGTCGCGGGAGGGCCTCAGATACGCAGTATTTT
CDR3 protein: CASRRGRASDTQYF
J gene: TRBJ2-3
V gene: TRBV5-4
D gene: TRBD2
clone size: once

CDR3 DNA: TGCGCCAGCAGCCAACACGGGGGTGGCGAGACCCAGTACTTC
CDR3 protein: CASSQHGGGETQYF
J gene: TRBJ2-5
V gene: TRBV4-3
D gene: -
clone size: -

CDR3 DNA: TGCGCCAGCAGCTTGGGTGTATCCGTGAACACCGGGGAGCTGTTTTTT
CDR3 protein: CASSLGVSVNTGELFF
J gene: TRBJ2-2
V gene: TRBV5-1
D gene: -
clone size: few

CDR3 DNA: TGTGCCAGCAGCGGGGCGGGGCGTTCTGGGGCCAACGTCCTGACTTTC
CDR3 protein: CASSGAGRSGANVLTF
J gene: TRBJ2-6
V gene: TRBV5-5
D gene: -
clone size: -

CDR3 DNA: TGTGCCAGCAGGGGCGGGAGGGGGGGCAATCAGCCCCAGCATTTT
CDR3 protein: CASRGGRGGNQPQHF
J gene: TRBJ1-5
V gene: TRBV6-1
D gene: -
clone size: once

CDR3 DNA: TGTGCCAGCAAAGCGGCTTTCGGAGATACGCAGTATTTT
CDR3 protein: CASKAAFGDTQYF
J gene: TRBJ2-3
V gene: TRBV13
D gene: -
clone size: -

CDR3 DNA: TGTGCCAGCAGTTTCTCTGCGCGTAAACCAGGGGCGCAGTATTTT
CDR3 protein: CASSFSARKPGAQYF
J gene: TRBJ2-3
V gene: TRBV28
D gene: -
clone size: -

CDR3 DNA: TGTGCCAGCAGTTACTCGACTGTCCCAACTGAAGCTTTCTTT
CDR3 protein: CASSYSTVPTEAFF
J gene: TRBJ1-1
V gene: TRBV6-5
D gene: -
clone size: -

CDR3 DNA: TGTGCCAGCAGGGGACTGCGAATTCTCTCTGGAAACACCATATATTTT
CDR3 protein: CASRGLRILSGNTIYF
J gene: TRBJ1-3
V gene: TRBV28
D gene: -
clone size: -

CDR3 DNA: TGTGCCAGCAGCTCCCTCACTGAAGCTTTCTTT
CDR3 protein: CASSSLTEAFF
J gene: TRBJ1-1
V gene: TRBV7-8
D gene: -
clone size: -

CDR3 DNA: TGTGCCAGCAGCCCAACTATTGCGGGGGGGAGCGGTGAAAAACTGTTTTTT
CDR3 protein: CASSPTIAGGSGEKLFF
J gene: TRBJ1-4
V gene: TRBV5-5
D gene: -
clone size: -

CDR3 DNA: TGTGCCAGTAGTGTACAGGCGAACACCGGGGAGCTGTTTTTT
CDR3 protein: CASSVQANTGELFF
J gene: TRBJ2-2
V gene: TRBV19
D gene: -
clone size: once

CDR3 DNA: TGTGCCAGCAGCTCCTACCCAGGGACGGAGGGTGGCTACACCTTC
CDR3 protein: CASSSYPGTEGGYTF
J gene: TRBJ1-2
V gene: TRBV7-2
D gene: -
clone size: -

CDR3 DNA: TGCGCCAGCAGCTTGGGCTGGGGGGGGTTGCGCGCAGATACGCAGTATTTT
CDR3 protein: CASSLGWGGLRADTQYF
J gene: TRBJ2-3
V gene: TRBV5-1
D gene: TRBD2
clone size: -

CDR3 DNA: TGTGCCAGCAGCTTATTTCTTTACAGCCAAGCTTTCTTT
CDR3 protein: CASSLFLYSQAFF
J gene: TRBJ1-1
V gene: TRBV11-2
D gene: -
clone size: -

CDR3 DNA: TGTGCCATCAGTGAGTCGGGGCCTAATGAAAAACTGTTTTTT
CDR3 protein: CAISESGPNEKLFF
J gene: TRBJ1-4
V gene: TRBV10-3
D gene: -
clone size: -

CDR3 DNA: TGTGCCAGCAGCCAAGGGGCTAGCAACACCTACAATGAGCAGTTCTTC
CDR3 protein: CASSQGASNTYNEQFF
J gene: TRBJ2-1
V gene: TRBV4-2
D gene: -
clone size: -

CDR3 DNA: TGTGCCAGTAGTCAAGGACAGGGGGCGTACAATGAGCAGTTCTTC
CDR3 protein: CASSQGQGAYNEQFF
J gene: TRBJ2-1
V gene: TRBV19
D gene: TRBD1
clone size: -

CDR3 DNA: TGTGCCAGCAGCCCGCGCGGTAGCAATCAGCCCCAGCATTTT
CDR3 protein: CASSPRGSNQPQHF
J gene: TRBJ1-5
V gene: TRBV5-6
D gene: -
clone size: -

CDR3 DNA: TGTGCCAGCAGCTTTCTGGGCCCGAACACTGAAGCTTTCTTT
CDR3 protein: CASSFLGPNTEAFF
J gene: TRBJ1-1
V gene: TRBV7-9
D gene: -
clone size: few

CDR3 DNA: TGTGCCAGCAGCAACACAGGGGATGGTGAAAAACTGTTTTTT
CDR3 protein: CASSNTGDGEKLFF
J gene: TRBJ1-4
V gene: TRBV7-9
D gene: TRBD1
clone size: -

CDR3 DNA: TGTGCCTGGAGTGCGGGTTTGGCAGATACGCAGTATTTT
CDR3 protein: CAWSAGLADTQYF
J gene: TRBJ2-3
V gene: TRBV30
D gene: -
clone size: -

CDR3 DNA: TGTGCCAGCAGTTACAGTGGGACAGGGGACACTGAAGCTTTCTTT
CDR3 protein: CASSYSGTGDTEAFF
J gene: TRBJ1-1
V gene: TRBV6-5
D gene: TRBD1
clone size: -

CDR3 DNA: TGTGCCAGCAGCCCGGACAGGGGCGGTTCACCCCTCCACTTT
CDR3 protein: CASSPDRGGSPLHF
J gene: TRBJ1-6
V gene: TRBV7-2
D gene: TRBD1
clone size: few

CDR3 DNA: TGTGCCAGCAGTTTAGTCCAGGGGAGCAATCAGCCCCAGCATTTT
CDR3 protein: CASSLVQGSNQPQHF
J gene: TRBJ1-5
V gene: TRBV28
D gene: -
clone size: -

CDR3 DNA: TGTGCCAGCTCACCAGGGGCAGGGATGAACACTGAAGCTTTCTTT
CDR3 protein: CASSPGAGMNTEAFF
J gene: TRBJ1-1
V gene: TRBV18
D gene: -
clone size: -

CDR3 DNA: TGTGCCAGCAGCCTTAAAGAGGCTTCCTCCTACGAGCAGTACTTC
CDR3 protein: CASSLKEASSYEQYF
J gene: TRBJ2-7
V gene: TRBV7-8
D gene: -
clone size: -

CDR3 DNA: TGTGCCTGGAGTGCCGGACAGGGGGTTCCTTATGGCTACACCTTC
CDR3 protein: CAWSAGQGVPYGYTF
J gene: TRBJ1-2
V gene: TRBV30
D gene: TRBD1
clone size: -

CDR3 DNA: TGTGCCAGCTCACCAGGGGGTCGGACTAGCGGGGGCACAGATACGCAGTATTTT
CDR3 protein: CASSPGGRTSGGTDTQYF
J gene: TRBJ2-3
V gene: TRBV18
D gene: TRBD2
clone size: -

CDR3 DNA: TGTGCCAGCAGTGAAATCAGGGGGCAAGATACGCAGTATTTT
CDR3 protein: CASSEIRGQDTQYF
J gene: TRBJ2-3
V gene: TRBV2
D gene: TRBD1
clone size: -

CDR3 DNA: TGTGCCAGCAGCTTGGCCCTTTTGGCTAGCGGCTCGGGGGAGCAGTACTTC
CDR3 protein: CASSLALLASGSGEQYF
J gene: TRBJ2-7
V gene: TRBV5-6
D gene: TRBD2
clone size: -

CDR3 DNA: TGTGCCTGGAGTGTATTGGGGCAGTCCACCGGGGAGCTGTTTTTT
CDR3 protein: CAWSVLGQSTGELFF
J gene: TRBJ2-2
V gene: TRBV30
D gene: -
clone size: once

CDR3 DNA: TGTGCCAGCAGCTTATACGCGGACAGGGACGGCTACACCTTC
CDR3 protein: CASSLYADRDGYTF
J gene: TRBJ1-2
V gene: TRBV11-1
D gene: TRBD1
clone size: -

CDR3 DNA: TGCGCCAGCAGCCAAGAGGCGGCGACAGGGGGCCTGGGGACTGAAGCTTTCTTT
CDR3 protein: CASSQEAATGGLGTEAFF
J gene: TRBJ1-1
V gene: TRBV4-3
D gene: TRBD1
clone size: -

CDR3 DNA: TGCGCCAGCGAGAGAGGAGGGGGCAGGGGAAACACCATATATTTT
CDR3 protein: CASERGGGRGNTIYF
J gene: TRBJ1-3
V gene: TRBV5-1
D gene: TRBD1
clone size: -

CDR3 DNA: TGTGCCAGCAGCGGGTTGGACAGGGGCATCTGCGAGCAGTACTTC
CDR3 protein: CASSGLDRGICEQYF
J gene: TRBJ2-7
V gene: TRBV5-6
D gene: TRBD1
clone size: -

CDR3 DNA: TGTGCCAGCAGCGTGGGGACTAGCGGGAGCCAGTACTTC
CDR3 protein: CASSVGTSGSQYF
J gene: TRBJ2-5
V gene: TRBV9
D gene: TRBD2
clone size: -

CDR3 DNA: TGTGCCAGTAGTATAGGAAGTAGCGGGGGCCAAGAGACCCAGTACTTC
CDR3 protein: CASSIGSSGGQETQYF
J gene: TRBJ2-5
V gene: TRBV19
D gene: TRBD2
clone size: -

CDR3 DNA: TGTGCCAGCAGTTACAGCCCAGCGAACTATGGCTACACCTTC
CDR3 protein: CASSYSPANYGYTF
J gene: TRBJ1-2
V gene: TRBV6-5
D gene: -
clone size: few

CDR3 DNA: TGTGCCAGTCGACTTCAGGGTTCCGGGGAGCTGTTTTTT
CDR3 protein: CASRLQGSGELFF
J gene: TRBJ2-2
V gene: TRBV19
D gene: -
clone size: -

CDR3 DNA: TGTGCCAGCAGTTTACAGGGGGCGGGCGAGCAGTACTTC
CDR3 protein: CASSLQGAGEQYF
J gene: TRBJ2-7
V gene: TRBV7-6
D gene: TRBD1
clone size: -

CDR3 DNA: TGTGCCAGCAACCCCATTGGGGACAGGGGGTACTTCACTCAGCCCCAGCATTTT
CDR3 protein: CASNPIGDRGYFTQPQHF
J gene: TRBJ1-5
V gene: TRBV27
D gene: TRBD1
clone size: -

CDR3 DNA: TGTGCCAGTAGCGAAACAGGGGGCGCCCGGTATGGCTACACCTTC
CDR3 protein: CASSETGGARYGYTF
J gene: TRBJ1-2
V gene: TRBV19
D gene: TRBD1
clone size: -

CDR3 DNA: TGTGCCATCAGTGGGGGACAGCTCACAGATACGCAGTATTTT
CDR3 protein: CAISGGQLTDTQYF
J gene: TRBJ2-3
V gene: TRBV10-3
D gene: TRBD1
clone size: -

CDR3 DNA: TGTGCCAGCAGCCCCCCGGGGGGCAACACCGGGGAGCTGTTTTTT
CDR3 protein: CASSPPGGNTGELFF
J gene: TRBJ2-2
V gene: TRBV6-6
D gene: -
clone size: -

CDR3 DNA: TGTGCCAGCAGCTTAGAGGGAGATTACAATGAGCAGTTCTTC
CDR3 protein: CASSLEGDYNEQFF
J gene: TRBJ2-1
V gene: TRBV7-7
D gene: -
clone size: -

CDR3 DNA: TGTGCCAGCAGCGAGGACAGGGGACTCTATGGCTACACCTTC
CDR3 protein: CASSEDRGLYGYTF
J gene: TRBJ1-2
V gene: TRBV5-4
D gene: TRBD1
clone size: -

CDR3 DNA: TGCGCCAGCAGCTTGAGTAGCGGGAAGTCAAGGGAGCAGTACTTC
CDR3 protein: CASSLSSGKSREQYF
J gene: TRBJ2-7
V gene: TRBV5-1
D gene: TRBD2
clone size: -

CDR3 DNA: TGCGCCAGCAGCCAAGTGTCGGCAGCGTCCTATGGCTACACCTTC
CDR3 protein: CASSQVSAASYGYTF
J gene: TRBJ1-2
V gene: TRBV4-1
D gene: -
clone size: few

CDR3 DNA: TGTGCCAGCAGCAGGTTGGGCAATGAAGCTTTCTTT
CDR3 protein: CASSRLGNEAFF
J gene: TRBJ1-1
V gene: TRBV5-4
D gene: -
clone size: -

CDR3 DNA: TGTGCCAGCAGCAAAGCAATCGGACAGGGAAACACTGAAGCTTTCTTT
CDR3 protein: CASSKAIGQGNTEAFF
J gene: TRBJ1-1
V gene: TRBV5-4
D gene: TRBD1
clone size: few

CDR3 DNA: TGTGCCAGCAGCATCTCAATAGCGGGGAAACCATACAATGAGCAGTTCTTC
CDR3 protein: CASSISIAGKPYNEQFF
J gene: TRBJ2-1
V gene: TRBV7-6
D gene: TRBD2
clone size: few